This is a list of T cell receptor beta chains from one sample in a study of cytomegalovirus exposure and HLA in healthy donors. Assay used: immunoSEQ multiplex PCR; TCRdb lists only in-frame clones, some missing. The sample has around 99,000 clones; around 74% are singletons. The sequencing input was PBMCs. All receptors come from a man aged 45-65 years in good health and CMV-seropositive. Both conserved end residues are part of each CDR3. D genes are given only for firm matches.

>TRBJ2-7|TRBD2|TRBV4-2
CASSPGLAGGPYEQYF
>TRBJ1-3|.|TRBV29-1
CSVEAGRGNTIYF
>TRBJ1-1|.|TRBV27
CASQEFENTEAFF
>TRBJ2-5|TRBD2|TRBV19
CASSILRGNQETQYF
>TRBJ1-3|TRBD1|TRBV27
CASRETGWAGNTIYF
>TRBJ1-1|.|TRBV7-2
CASSQGTTYPEAFF
>TRBJ2-5|TRBD1|TRBV5-6
CASSLVTGQTQETQYF
>TRBJ2-7|.|TRBV5-1
CASSLDSASAEQYF
>TRBJ1-1|.|TRBV4-3
CASSELQGRTEAFF
>TRBJ2-3|TRBD1|TRBV13
CASSSRDRGAGDTQYF
>TRBJ2-1|TRBD1|TRBV5-6
CASSLEGQGKVDEQFF
>TRBJ1-4|.|TRBV7-9
CASISERLTNEKLFF
>TRBJ1-1|.|TRBV11-2
CASSPAGTEAFF
>TRBJ2-3|TRBD2|TRBV6-5
CASSLAGAVTDTQYF
>TRBJ2-2|.|TRBV2
CASSEAGTGELFF
>TRBJ1-2|TRBD1|TRBV5-1
CASSLDRGRVYGYTF
>TRBJ1-2|.|TRBV5-1
CASSLDRINYGYPF
>TRBJ1-6|.|TRBV30
CAWTTRGYSPLHF
>TRBJ2-1|TRBD2|TRBV9
CASSPHSPLAGGLNEQFF
>TRBJ2-1|TRBD1|TRBV30
CAWSRTQGAEEQFF
>TRBJ1-5|TRBD1|TRBV5-6
CASSLFDRENQPQNF
>TRBJ1-6|.|TRBV7-2
CASSLLERGNSPLHF
>TRBJ1-5|TRBD1|TRBV18
CASSPRTGSMGQPQHF
>TRBJ2-3|TRBD2|TRBV5-1
CASSPRGASGGNTDTQYF
>TRBJ2-3|.|TRBV30
CAWSAGYTQYF
>TRBJ1-5|TRBD1|TRBV7-9
CASSFAGQGVQPQHF
>TRBJ2-3|.|TRBV5-8
CASSLGSARTDTQYF